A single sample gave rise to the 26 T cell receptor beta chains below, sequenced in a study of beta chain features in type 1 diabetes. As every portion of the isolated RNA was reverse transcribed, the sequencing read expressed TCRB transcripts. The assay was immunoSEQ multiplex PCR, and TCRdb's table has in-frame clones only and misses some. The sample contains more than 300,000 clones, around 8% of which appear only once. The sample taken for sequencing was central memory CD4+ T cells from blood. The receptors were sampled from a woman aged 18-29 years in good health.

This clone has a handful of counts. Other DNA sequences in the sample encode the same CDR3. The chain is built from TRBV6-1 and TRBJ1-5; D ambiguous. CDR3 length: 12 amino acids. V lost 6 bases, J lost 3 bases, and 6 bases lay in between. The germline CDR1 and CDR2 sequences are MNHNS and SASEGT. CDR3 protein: CASSRDNQPQHF. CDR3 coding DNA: TGTGCCAGCAGCCGGGACAATCAGCCCCAGCATTTT.

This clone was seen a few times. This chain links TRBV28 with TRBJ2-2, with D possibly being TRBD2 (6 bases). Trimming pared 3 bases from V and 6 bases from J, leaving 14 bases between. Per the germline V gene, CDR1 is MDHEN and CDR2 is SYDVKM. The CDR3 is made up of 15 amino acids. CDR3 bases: TGTGCCAGCAGTTTCTGGGACTCCTCCGCCGGGGAGCTGTTTTTT. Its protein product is CASSFWDSSAGELFF.

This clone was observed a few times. CDR3 amino acids: CASSPGTSGRGEQFF. The CDR3 bases are TGTGCCAGCAGTCCCGGGACTAGCGGGAGGGGAGAGCAGTTCTTC. V usage is TRBV6-5 and J usage is TRBJ2-1; 16 bases agree with TRBD2. This CDR3 is 15 amino acids long. The V gene's germline CDR1 is MNHEY and CDR2 SVGAGI. Germline trimming cut 5 bases from V and 10 bases from J; bases unmatched to any gene: 5.

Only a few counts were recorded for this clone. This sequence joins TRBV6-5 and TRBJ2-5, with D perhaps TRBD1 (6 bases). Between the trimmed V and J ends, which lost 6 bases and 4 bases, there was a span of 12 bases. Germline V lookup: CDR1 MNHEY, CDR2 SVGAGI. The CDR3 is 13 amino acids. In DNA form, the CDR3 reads TGTGCCAGCAGATACAGGGTTCGAGAGACCCAGTACTTC. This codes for CASRYRVRETQYF.

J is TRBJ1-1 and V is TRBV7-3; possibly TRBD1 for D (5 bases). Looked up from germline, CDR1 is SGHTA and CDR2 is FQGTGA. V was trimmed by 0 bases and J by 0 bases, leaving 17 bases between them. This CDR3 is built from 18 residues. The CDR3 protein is CASSLTPSGHPLNTEAFF. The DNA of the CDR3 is TGTGCCAGCAGCTTAACACCCTCAGGGCATCCTTTGAACACTGAAGCTTTCTTT.

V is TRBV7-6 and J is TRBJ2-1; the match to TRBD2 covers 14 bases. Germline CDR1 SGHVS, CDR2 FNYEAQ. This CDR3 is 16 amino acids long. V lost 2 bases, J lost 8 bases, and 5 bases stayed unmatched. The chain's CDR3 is CASSLLPTSGRDEQFF. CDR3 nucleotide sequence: TGTGCCAGCAGCTTATTGCCGACTAGCGGGAGGGATGAGCAGTTCTTC.

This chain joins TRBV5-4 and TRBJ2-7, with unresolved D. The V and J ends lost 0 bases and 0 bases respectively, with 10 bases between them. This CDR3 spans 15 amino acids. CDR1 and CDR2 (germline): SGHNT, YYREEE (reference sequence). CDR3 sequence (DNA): TGTGCCAGCAGCTTGGACCCAAGGAGCTCCTACGAGCAGTACTTC. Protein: CASSLDPRSSYEQYF.

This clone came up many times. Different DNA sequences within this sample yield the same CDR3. As DNA, the CDR3 is TGTGCCAGCAGCCCGGGGGGACCCCGGTGGTACGAGCAGTACTTC. It codes for CASSPGGPRWYEQYF. The chain carries TRBV7-3 and TRBJ2-7; 7 bases are a match to TRBD2. Germline V gives CDR1 SGHTA, CDR2 FQGTGA. The CDR3 is 15 amino acids. V lost 5 bases to trimming and J lost 4 bases; unmatched junction nucleotides: 11.

CDR3: CASSVTSASYNEQFF. The CDR3 nucleotides are TGTGCCAGCAGCGTTACTAGCGCCTCCTACAATGAGCAGTTCTTC. The V and J genes are TRBV2 and TRBJ2-1; 7 nucleotides match TRBD2. From germline, CDR1 is SNHLY and CDR2 FYNNEI. This CDR3 is built from 15 residues. V gave up 6 bases and J gave up 0 bases; unmatched junction bases: 5.

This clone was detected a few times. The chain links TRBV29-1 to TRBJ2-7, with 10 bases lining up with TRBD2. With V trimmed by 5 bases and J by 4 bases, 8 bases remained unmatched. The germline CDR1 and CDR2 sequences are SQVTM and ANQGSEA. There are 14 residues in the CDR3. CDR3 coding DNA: TGCAGCGTTTACCCTAGCGGGAGTTTGTACGAGCAGTACTTC. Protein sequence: CSVYPSGSLYEQYF.

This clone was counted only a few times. The CDR3 DNA reads as TGTGCCACCAGCAGAGCCGGTTATGAGCAGTTCTTC. It encodes CATSRAGYEQFF. The chain uses TRBV15 and TRBJ2-1; D gene ambiguous. The CDR3 runs to 12 residues. With 1 base removed from V and 8 bases from J, the gap between germline ends came to 6 bases. Germline lookup yields CDR1 LNHNV and CDR2 YYDKDF (reference sequence).

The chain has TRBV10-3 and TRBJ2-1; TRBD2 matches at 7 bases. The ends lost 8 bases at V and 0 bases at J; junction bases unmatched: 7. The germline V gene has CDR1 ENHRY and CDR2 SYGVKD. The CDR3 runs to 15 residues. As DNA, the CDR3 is TGTGCCATCTCTCGGCGGGAGAGCTCCTACAATGAGCAGTTCTTC. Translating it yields CAISRRESSYNEQFF.

The CDR3 reads CASSQPTPPVLAGVSCRPDTQYF. CDR3 bases: TGCGCCAGCAGTCAACCTACACCCCCGGTTCTAGCGGGAGTATCATGTCGTCCAGATACGCAGTATTTT. The chain uses TRBV23-1 and TRBJ2-3, with TRBD2 matching 10 bases. TRBV23-1 is classed as an ORF, of uncertain function. This CDR3 comprises 23 residues. After removal of 2 bases from V and 4 bases from J, the junction contained 27 bases not matched to a gene.

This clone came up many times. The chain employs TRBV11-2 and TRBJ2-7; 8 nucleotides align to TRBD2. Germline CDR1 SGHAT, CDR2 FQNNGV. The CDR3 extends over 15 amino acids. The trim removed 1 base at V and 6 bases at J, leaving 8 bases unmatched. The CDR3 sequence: CASSLGTGLDGEQYF. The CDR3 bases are TGTGCCAGCAGCTTAGGGACGGGACTAGACGGCGAGCAGTACTTC.

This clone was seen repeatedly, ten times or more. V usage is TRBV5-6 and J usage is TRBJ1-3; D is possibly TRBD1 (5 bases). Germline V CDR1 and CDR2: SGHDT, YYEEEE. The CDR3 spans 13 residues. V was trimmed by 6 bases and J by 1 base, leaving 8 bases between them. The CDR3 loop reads CASTWTSGNTIYF. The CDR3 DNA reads TGTGCCAGCACCTGGACATCTGGAAACACCATATATTTT.

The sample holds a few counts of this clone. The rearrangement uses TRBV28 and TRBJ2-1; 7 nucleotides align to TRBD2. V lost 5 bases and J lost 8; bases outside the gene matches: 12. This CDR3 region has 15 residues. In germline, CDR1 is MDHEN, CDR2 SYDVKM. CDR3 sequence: CASSPQPGGTHEQFF. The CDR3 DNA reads TGTGCCAGCAGTCCCCAGCCGGGAGGTACGCATGAGCAGTTCTTC.

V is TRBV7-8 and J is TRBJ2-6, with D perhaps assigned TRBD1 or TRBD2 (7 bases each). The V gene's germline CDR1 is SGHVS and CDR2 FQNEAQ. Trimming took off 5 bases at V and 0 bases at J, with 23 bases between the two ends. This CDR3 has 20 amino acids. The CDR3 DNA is TGTGCCAGCAGCCTCCAAGCCGACAGGGAGGGGTCCTCTGGGGCCAACGTCCTGACTTTC. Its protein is CASSLQADREGSSGANVLTF.

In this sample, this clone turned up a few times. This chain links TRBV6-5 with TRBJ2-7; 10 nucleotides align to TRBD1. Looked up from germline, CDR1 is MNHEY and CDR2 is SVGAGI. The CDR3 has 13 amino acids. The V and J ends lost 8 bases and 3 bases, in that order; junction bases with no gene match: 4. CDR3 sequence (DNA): TGTGCCAGCGGGACAGGGGATCGCTACGAGCAGTACTTC. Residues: CASGTGDRYEQYF.

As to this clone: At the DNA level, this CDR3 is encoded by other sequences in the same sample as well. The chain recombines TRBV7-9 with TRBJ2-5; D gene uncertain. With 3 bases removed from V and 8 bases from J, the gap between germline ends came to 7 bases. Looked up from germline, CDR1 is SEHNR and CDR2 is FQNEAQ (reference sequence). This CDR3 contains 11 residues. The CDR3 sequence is CASSFSETQYF. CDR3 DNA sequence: TGTGCCAGCAGCTTCTCCGAAACCCAGTACTTC.

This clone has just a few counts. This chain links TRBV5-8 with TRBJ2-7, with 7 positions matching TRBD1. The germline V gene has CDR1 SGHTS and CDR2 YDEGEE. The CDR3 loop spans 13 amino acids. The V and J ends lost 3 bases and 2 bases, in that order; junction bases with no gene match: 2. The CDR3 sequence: CASSWDSPYEQYF. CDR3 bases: TGTGCCAGCAGCTGGGACAGTCCCTACGAGCAGTACTTC.

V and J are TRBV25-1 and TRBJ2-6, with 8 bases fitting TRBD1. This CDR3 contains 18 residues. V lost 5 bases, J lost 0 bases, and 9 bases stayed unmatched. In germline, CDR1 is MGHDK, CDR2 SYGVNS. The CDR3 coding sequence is TGTGCCAGCAGTCCGCGGACAGGGAAGTCCTCTGGGGCCAACGTCCTGACTTTC. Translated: CASSPRTGKSSGANVLTF.

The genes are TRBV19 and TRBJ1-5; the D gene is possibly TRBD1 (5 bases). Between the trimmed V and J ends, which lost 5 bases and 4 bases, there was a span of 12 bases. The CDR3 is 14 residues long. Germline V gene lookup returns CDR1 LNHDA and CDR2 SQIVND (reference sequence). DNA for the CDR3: TGTGCCAGTAGTCACGGGTCAGGGAATCAGCCCCAGCATTTT. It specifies CASSHGSGNQPQHF.

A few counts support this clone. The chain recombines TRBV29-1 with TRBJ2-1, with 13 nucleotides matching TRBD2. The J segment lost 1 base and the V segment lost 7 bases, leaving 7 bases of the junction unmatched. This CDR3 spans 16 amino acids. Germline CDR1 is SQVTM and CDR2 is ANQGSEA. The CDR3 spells CSAGTSGTSSYNEQFF. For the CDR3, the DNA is TGCAGCGCCGGGACTAGCGGGACAAGTTCCTACAATGAGCAGTTCTTC.

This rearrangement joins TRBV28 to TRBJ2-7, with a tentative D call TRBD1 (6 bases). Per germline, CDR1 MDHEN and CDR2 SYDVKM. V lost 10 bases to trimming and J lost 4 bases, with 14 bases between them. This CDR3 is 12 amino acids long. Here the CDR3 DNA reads TGTGCCACCCACGGCAGGGGTTACGAGCAGTACTTC. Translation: CATHGRGYEQYF.

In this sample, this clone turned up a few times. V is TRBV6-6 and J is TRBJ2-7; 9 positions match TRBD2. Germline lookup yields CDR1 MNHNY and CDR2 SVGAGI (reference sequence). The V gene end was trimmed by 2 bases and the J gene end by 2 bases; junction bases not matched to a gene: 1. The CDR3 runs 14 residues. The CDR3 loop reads CASSYLAGTYEQYF. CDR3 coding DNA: TGTGCCAGCAGTTACCTAGCGGGAACCTACGAGCAGTACTTC.

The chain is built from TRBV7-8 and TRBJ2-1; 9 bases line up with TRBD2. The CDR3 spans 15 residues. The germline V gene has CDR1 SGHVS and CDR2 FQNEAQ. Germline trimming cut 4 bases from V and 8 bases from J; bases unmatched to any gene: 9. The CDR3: CASSSNPGTSYEQFF. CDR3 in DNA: TGTGCCAGCAGCTCGAACCCCGGGACTAGCTATGAGCAGTTCTTC.